The present T cell receptor (beta chain) was sequenced within a study of blood T cell repertoires in COVID-19. Germline CDR1 reads LGHDT; CDR2 reads YNNKEL (reference sequence). The CDR3 totals 16 residues. Trimming shortened V by 2 bases and J by 7 bases, and 18 bases separated the two germline ends. Repertoires were generated with immunoSEQ multiplex PCR, while TCRdb's copy carries only in-frame clones and drops some. The table lists over 100,000 clones, about 87% of them singletons. The receptor was isolated from a woman aged 45-60 years with acute or convalescent COVID-19. Sequencing was performed on peripheral blood. This rearrangement joins TRBV3-1 (or the pseudogene TRBV3-2) to TRBJ2-1, with a possible D match to TRBD2 (6 bases). As DNA, the CDR3 is TGTGCCAGCAGCCAAATGGTGGGGGAGGTGGGAAATGAGCAGTTCTTC. It specifies CASSQMVGEVGNEQFF.